These T cell receptor beta chains were read from a single sample in a study of T cell repertoires and leukemia-associated antigens. No antigen has been assigned to these receptors. TCRdb redid the calling of the 5' RACE reads with MiXCR, one entry per CDR3 protein. This table has about 14,000 distinct CDR3 sequences, roughly 40% appearing once. Sequenced: CD3+ T cells sorted from blood and cultured. All receptors derive from a female donor in good health. Each CDR3 is given with its conserved first and last residue. The D gene is left open where the match is weak. Expanded clones get a size class; other rows say once, few or many, or leave the size out.

clone_size,v_call,cdr3_length,j_call,d_call,cdr3_aa,cdr3_nt
NA,TRBV7-8,17,TRBJ2-2,TRBD2,CASSLSVASGFTGELFF,TGTGCCAGCAGCTTATCGGTGGCTAGCGGGTTCACCGGGGAGCTGTTTTTT
many,TRBV2,14,TRBJ2-4,TRBD1,CASSAEDRKNIQYF,TGTGCCAGCAGTGCGGAGGACAGGAAAAACATTCAGTACTTC
NA,TRBV7-2,14,TRBJ2-7,TRBD2,CASSLLAGPYEQYF,TGTGCCAGCAGCTTACTAGCGGGACCCTACGAGCAGTACTTC
few,TRBV10-3,13,TRBJ2-3,NA,CAIAGVDTDTQYF,TGTGCCATAGCGGGCGTTGACACAGATACGCAGTATTTT
medium-sized,TRBV4-3,14,TRBJ2-2,NA,CASSQEWDTGELFF,TGCGCCAGCAGCCAAGAGTGGGACACCGGGGAGCTGTTTTTT
once,TRBV18,14,TRBJ1-1,NA,CASSRGGTNTEAFF,TGTGCCAGCTCACGCGGGGGGACGAACACTGAAGCTTTCTTT
NA,TRBV2,16,TRBJ2-2,TRBD1,CASSVQGARGTGELFF,TGTGCCAGCAGTGTTCAGGGGGCGAGGGGGACCGGGGAGTTGTTTTTT
many,TRBV7-8,13,TRBJ2-3,NA,CASSPLRADTQYF,TGTGCCAGCAGCCCCCTCAGGGCAGATACGCAGTATTTT
NA,TRBV7-6,14,TRBJ2-3,NA,CASSLGISTDTQYF,TGTGCCAGCAGCTTAGGTATCAGCACAGATACGCAGTATTTT
many,TRBV11-2,14,TRBJ2-7,NA,CASSLDGYNYEQYF,TGTGCCAGCAGCTTAGATGGCTATAACTACGAGCAGTACTTC
many,TRBV30,15,TRBJ2-6,NA,CAWSVSVSGANVLTF,TGTGCCTGGAGTGTAAGTGTTTCTGGGGCCAACGTCCTGACTTTC
medium-sized,TRBV5-1,15,TRBJ2-1,TRBD2,CASSPPGLPKGEQFF,TGCGCCAGCAGCCCGCCGGGACTACCCAAGGGTGAGCAGTTCTTC
medium-sized,TRBV4-1,15,TRBJ2-1,TRBD2,CASSLTSGTYNEQFF,TGCGCCAGCAGCCTTACTAGCGGGACCTACAATGAGCAGTTCTTC
NA,TRBV5-1,15,TRBJ2-5,NA,CASSLEGRSKETQYF,TGCGCCAGCAGCTTGGAGGGCAGGTCCAAAGAGACCCAGTACTTC
medium-sized,TRBV5-5,13,TRBJ1-1,NA,CASRRGPTGEAFF,TGTGCCAGCAGGAGAGGGCCAACAGGGGAAGCTTTCTTT
NA,TRBV5-5,15,TRBJ2-1,TRBD2,CASSLGVAGDGEQFF,TGTGCCAGCAGCTTAGGGGTAGCGGGAGACGGTGAGCAGTTCTTC
few,TRBV27,14,TRBJ2-7,TRBD2,CASSSGLAGYEQYF,TGTGCCAGCAGTTCTGGACTAGCGGGTTACGAGCAGTACTTC
NA,TRBV20-1,15,TRBJ1-5,TRBD1,CGAPDRGGANQPQHF,TGCGGTGCTCCAGACAGGGGCGGAGCAAATCAGCCCCAGCATTTT
medium-sized,TRBV5-1,14,TRBJ2-7,TRBD1,CASSQPGQGYEQYF,TGCGCCAGCAGCCAACCGGGACAGGGCTACGAGCAGTACTTC
NA,TRBV5-1,13,TRBJ1-5,NA,CASSSTGNQPQHF,TGCGCCAGCAGCTCAACAGGAAATCAGCCCCAGCATTTT
NA,TRBV5-1,15,TRBJ2-5,NA,CASSLEAGPQGTQYF,TGCGCCAGCAGCTTGGAGGCAGGGCCCCAAGGGACCCAGTACTTC
many,TRBV7-3,14,TRBJ2-3,TRBD2,CASSLGAGEDTQYF,TGTGCCAGCAGCTTAGGGGCGGGAGAAGATACGCAGTATTTT
NA,TRBV12-3/TRBV12-4,15,TRBJ1-1,TRBD1,CANSTGTGPNTEAFF,TGTGCCAACAGCACCGGGACAGGGCCGAACACTGAAGCTTTCTTT
NA,TRBV12-3/TRBV12-4,15,TRBJ2-6,NA,CASRYSASAQHIPAF,TGTGCCAGCAGGTACTCAGCCTCGGCCCAACACATCCCGGCTTTC
NA,TRBV21-1,14,TRBJ2-1,NA,CASSPIRGPNEQFF,TGTGCCAGCAGCCCCATCAGGGGGCCAAATGAGCAGTTCTTC
medium-sized,TRBV6-2/TRBV6-3,13,TRBJ2-7,NA,CASSYALMGEQYF,TGTGCCAGCAGTTACGCCCTGATGGGCGAGCAGTACTTC
NA,TRBV5-8,14,TRBJ2-7,TRBD2,CASSLTSRIYEQYF,TGTGCCAGTAGCTTGACTAGCAGGATATACGAGCAGTACTTC
many,TRBV6-4,13,TRBJ2-1,NA,CASSARVHNEQFF,TGTGCCAGCAGTGCGCGGGTACACAATGAGCAGTTCTTC
few,TRBV12-3/TRBV12-4,17,TRBJ2-1,TRBD1,CASKGTGRNTVYNEQFF,TGTGCCAGCAAAGGGACAGGGAGGAATACGGTTTACAATGAGCAGTTCTTC
medium-sized,TRBV4-1,14,TRBJ2-3,NA,CASSRGLRTDTQYF,TGCGCCAGCAGCCGTGGACTTCGCACAGATACGCAGTATTTT
NA,TRBV5-6,16,TRBJ2-5,NA,CASSLEYGSLQETQYF,TGTGCCAGCAGCTTGGAGTACGGATCACTCCAAGAGACCCAGTACTTC
medium-sized,TRBV5-1,15,TRBJ2-7,TRBD2,CASSLEAGAAWEQYF,TGCGCCAGCAGCTTGGAGGCGGGAGCGGCGTGGGAGCAGTACTTC
medium-sized,TRBV6-2/TRBV6-3,13,TRBJ2-1,NA,CASSHDGHNEQFF,TGTGCCAGCAGTCATGACGGGCACAATGAGCAGTTCTTC
NA,TRBV5-1,14,TRBJ2-7,TRBD2,CASRSLAGAYEQYF,TGCGCCAGCCGGTCACTAGCGGGAGCCTACGAGCAGTACTTC
many,TRBV6-6,14,TRBJ2-5,NA,CASSPPYSQETQYF,TGTGCCAGCAGTCCCCCTTACAGCCAAGAGACCCAGTACTTC
medium-sized,TRBV7-8,17,TRBJ2-7,TRBD1,CASSLGSGTGNKDEQYF,TGTGCCAGCAGCTTAGGCTCCGGGACAGGGAATAAAGACGAGCAGTACTTC
medium-sized,TRBV7-2,14,TRBJ2-7,NA,CASSSTGTRREQYF,TGTGCCAGCAGCTCAACAGGGACCCGGCGCGAGCAGTACTTC